This T cell receptor (beta chain) is drawn from a study of cytomegalovirus exposure and HLA in healthy donors. 13 Jbeta primers and 60 Vbeta primers were used for the PCR. Profiled with immunoSEQ multiplex PCR; TCRdb holds only in-frame clones, not every one. The table shows some 140,000 clones, with 65% to 80% occurring only once. CDR1 is SGDLS, CDR2 YYNGEE, per germline. This CDR3 region has 15 residues. V lost 1 base and J lost 4, with 13 bases in between. The clonotype was recovered from a human donor in good health. Source material: PBMCs. The chain links TRBV9 to TRBJ2-3, with D maybe TRBD2 (6 bases). The CDR3 DNA is TGTGCCAGCAGCGTAATGAGGGACTTACCAGATACGCAGTATTTT. Translation gives CASSVMRDLPDTQYF.